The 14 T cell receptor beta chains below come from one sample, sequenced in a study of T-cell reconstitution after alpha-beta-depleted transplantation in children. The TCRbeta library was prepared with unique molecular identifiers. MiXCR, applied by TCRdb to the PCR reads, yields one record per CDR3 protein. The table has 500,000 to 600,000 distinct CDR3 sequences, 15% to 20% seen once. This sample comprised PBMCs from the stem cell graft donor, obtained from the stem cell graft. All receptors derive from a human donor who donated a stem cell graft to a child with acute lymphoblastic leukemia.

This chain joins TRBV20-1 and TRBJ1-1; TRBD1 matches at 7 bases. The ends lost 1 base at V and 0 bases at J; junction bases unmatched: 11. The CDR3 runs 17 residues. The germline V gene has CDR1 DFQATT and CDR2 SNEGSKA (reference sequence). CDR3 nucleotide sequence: TGCAGTGCTAGAGTTTACAGGGGCGACCTTATGAACACTGAAGCTTTCTTT. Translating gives CSARVYRGDLMNTEAFF.

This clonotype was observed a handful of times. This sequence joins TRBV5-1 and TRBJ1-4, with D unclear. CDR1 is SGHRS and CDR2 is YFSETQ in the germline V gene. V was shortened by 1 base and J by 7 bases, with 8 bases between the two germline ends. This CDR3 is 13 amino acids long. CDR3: CASSLLIPEKLFF. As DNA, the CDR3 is TGCGCCAGCAGCTTGCTTATCCCTGAAAAACTGTTTTTT. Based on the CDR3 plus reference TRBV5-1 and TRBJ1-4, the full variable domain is KAGVTQTPRYLIKTRGQQVTLSCSPISGHRSVSWYQQTPGQGLQFLFEYFSETQRNKGNFPGRFSGRQFSNSRSEMNVSTLELGDSALYLCASSLLIPEKLFFGSGTQLSVL.

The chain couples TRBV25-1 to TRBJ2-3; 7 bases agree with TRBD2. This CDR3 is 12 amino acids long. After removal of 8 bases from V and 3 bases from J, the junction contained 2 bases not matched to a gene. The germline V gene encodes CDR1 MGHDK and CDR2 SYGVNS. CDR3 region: CASAGETDTQYF. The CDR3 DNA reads TGTGCCAGCGCGGGAGAGACAGATACGCAGTATTTT.

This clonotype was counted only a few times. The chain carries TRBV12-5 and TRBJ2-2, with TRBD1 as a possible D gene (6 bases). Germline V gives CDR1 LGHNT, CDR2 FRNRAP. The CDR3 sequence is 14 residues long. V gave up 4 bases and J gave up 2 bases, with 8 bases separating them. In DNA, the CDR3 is TGTGCTAGTGGTTCGGGACAAAACACCGGGGAGCTGTTTTTT. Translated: CASGSGQNTGELFF.

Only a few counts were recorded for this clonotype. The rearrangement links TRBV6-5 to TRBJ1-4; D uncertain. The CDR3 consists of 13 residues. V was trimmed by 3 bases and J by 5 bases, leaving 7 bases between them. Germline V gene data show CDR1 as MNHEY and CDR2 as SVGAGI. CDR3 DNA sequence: TGTGCCAGCAGTTATCTGGGAAATGAAAAACTGTTTTTT. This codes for CASSYLGNEKLFF.

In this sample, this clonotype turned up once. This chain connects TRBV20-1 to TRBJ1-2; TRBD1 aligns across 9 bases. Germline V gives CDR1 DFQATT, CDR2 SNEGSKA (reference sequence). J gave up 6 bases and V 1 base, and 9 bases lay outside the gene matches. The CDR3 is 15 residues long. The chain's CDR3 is CSARGWDRVVDGYTF. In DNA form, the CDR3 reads TGCAGTGCTAGAGGGTGGGACAGGGTGGTTGATGGCTACACCTTC.

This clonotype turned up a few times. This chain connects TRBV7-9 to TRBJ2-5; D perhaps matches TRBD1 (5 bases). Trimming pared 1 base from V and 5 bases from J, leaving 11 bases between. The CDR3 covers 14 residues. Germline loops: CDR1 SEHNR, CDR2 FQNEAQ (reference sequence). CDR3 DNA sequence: TGTGCCAGCAGCTTAGGAGTAAACAGGGAGACCCAGTACTTC. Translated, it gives CASSLGVNRETQYF.

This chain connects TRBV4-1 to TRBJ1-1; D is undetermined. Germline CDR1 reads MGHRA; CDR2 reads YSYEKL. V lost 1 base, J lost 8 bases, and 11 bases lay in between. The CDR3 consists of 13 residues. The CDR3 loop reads CASSQAVLQEAFF. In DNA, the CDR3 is TGCGCCAGCAGCCAAGCTGTTCTACAAGAAGCTTTCTTT.

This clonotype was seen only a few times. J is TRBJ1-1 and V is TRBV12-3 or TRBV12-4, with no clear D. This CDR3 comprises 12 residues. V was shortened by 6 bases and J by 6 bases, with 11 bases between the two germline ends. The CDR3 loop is CASSPLKPEAFF. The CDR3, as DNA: TGTGCCAGCAGCCCCCTCAAACCTGAAGCTTTCTTT.

CDR3 DNA sequence: TGCGCCAGCAGATTACTAGCGGGAGTTAATGAGCAGTTCTTC. Protein: CASRLLAGVNEQFF. The rearrangement uses TRBV10-1 and TRBJ2-1; TRBD2 matches 11 bases. CDR3 length: 14 residues. The junction had 5 bases not matched to a gene; V was cut back by 6 bases and J by 7 bases. The germline V gene encodes CDR1 WNHNN and CDR2 SYGVQD (reference sequence).

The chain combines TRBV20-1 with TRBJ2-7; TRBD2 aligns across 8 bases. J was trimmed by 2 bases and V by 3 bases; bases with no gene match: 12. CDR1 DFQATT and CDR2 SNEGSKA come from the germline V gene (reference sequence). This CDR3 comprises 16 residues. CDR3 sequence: CSASPLGSGDAYEQYF. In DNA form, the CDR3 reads TGCAGTGCTAGTCCCCTGGGTAGCGGGGATGCCTACGAGCAGTACTTC.

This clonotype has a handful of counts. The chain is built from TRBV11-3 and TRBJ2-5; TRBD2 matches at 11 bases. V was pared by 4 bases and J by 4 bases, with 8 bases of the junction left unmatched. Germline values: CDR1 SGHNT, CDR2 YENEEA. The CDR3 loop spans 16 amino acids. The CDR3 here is CASSSSSGLAGETQYF. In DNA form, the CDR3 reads TGTGCCAGCAGCTCCAGTTCCGGACTAGCGGGAGAGACCCAGTACTTC.

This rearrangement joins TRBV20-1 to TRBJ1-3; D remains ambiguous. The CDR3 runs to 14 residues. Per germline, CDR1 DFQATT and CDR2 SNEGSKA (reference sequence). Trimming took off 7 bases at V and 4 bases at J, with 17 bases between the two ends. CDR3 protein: CSVNLGPPGNTIYF. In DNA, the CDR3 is TGCAGTGTTAACCTAGGGCCTCCAGGAAACACCATATATTTT.

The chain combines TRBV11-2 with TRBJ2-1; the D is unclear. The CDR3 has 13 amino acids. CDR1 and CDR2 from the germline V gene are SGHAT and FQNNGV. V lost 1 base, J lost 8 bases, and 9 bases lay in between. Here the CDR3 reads CASSLARAYEQFF. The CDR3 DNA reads TGTGCCAGCAGCTTAGCCCGCGCCTATGAGCAGTTCTTC.